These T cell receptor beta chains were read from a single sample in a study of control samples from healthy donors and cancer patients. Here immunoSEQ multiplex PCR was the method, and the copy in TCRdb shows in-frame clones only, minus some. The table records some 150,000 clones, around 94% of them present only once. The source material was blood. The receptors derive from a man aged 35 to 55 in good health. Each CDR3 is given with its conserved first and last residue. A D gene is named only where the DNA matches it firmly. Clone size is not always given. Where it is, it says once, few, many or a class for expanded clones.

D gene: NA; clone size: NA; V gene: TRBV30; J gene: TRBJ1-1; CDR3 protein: CAWSSQVNTEAFF; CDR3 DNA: TGTGCCTGGAGTAGCCAGGTGAACACTGAAGCTTTCTTT
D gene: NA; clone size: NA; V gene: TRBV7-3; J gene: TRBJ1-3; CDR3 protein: CASSSGPGNTIYF; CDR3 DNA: TGTGCCAGCAGCTCGGGTCCGGGAAACACCATATATTTT
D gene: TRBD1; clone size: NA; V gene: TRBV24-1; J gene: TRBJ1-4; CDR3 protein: CATSDTGGESEKLFF; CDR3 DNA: TGTGCCACCAGTGATACAGGGGGCGAGAGTGAAAAACTGTTTTTT
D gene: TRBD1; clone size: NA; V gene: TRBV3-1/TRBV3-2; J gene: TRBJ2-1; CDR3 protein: CASSHPDRGQNEQFF; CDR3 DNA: TGTGCCAGCAGCCATCCGGACAGGGGGCAGAATGAGCAGTTCTTC
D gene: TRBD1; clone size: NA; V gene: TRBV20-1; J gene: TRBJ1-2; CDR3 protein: CSARGWDRGTF; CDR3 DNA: TGCAGTGCTAGAGGCTGGGACAGGGGAACCTTC
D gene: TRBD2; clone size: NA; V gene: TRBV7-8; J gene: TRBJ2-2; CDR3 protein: CASSLAAGGRTGELFF; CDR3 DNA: TGTGCCAGCAGCTTAGCGGCGGGAGGACGGACCGGGGAGCTGTTTTTT
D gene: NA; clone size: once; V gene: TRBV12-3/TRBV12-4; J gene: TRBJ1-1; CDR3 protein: CASSFGSEAFF; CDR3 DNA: TGTGCCAGCAGTTTCGGCAGTGAAGCTTTCTTT
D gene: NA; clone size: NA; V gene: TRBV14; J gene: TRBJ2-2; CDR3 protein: CASSQDSRTNGELFF; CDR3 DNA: TGTGCCAGCAGCCAAGATTCACGGACAAACGGGGAGCTGTTTTTT
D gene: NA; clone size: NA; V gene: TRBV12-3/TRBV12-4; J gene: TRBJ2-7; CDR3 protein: CASSRDNREQYF; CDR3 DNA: TGTGCCAGCAGTAGGGACAATCGCGAGCAGTACTTC
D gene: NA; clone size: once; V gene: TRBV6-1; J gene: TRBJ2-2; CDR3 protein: CASSEKGRGPGELFF; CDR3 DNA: TGTGCCAGCAGTGAAAAGGGAAGGGGCCCCGGGGAGCTGTTTTTT
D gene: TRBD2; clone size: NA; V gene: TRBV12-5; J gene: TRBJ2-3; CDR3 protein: CASGLVGTLAASTDTQYF; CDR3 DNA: TGTGCTAGTGGTTTGGTAGGGACCCTAGCGGCTAGCACAGATACGCAGTATTTT
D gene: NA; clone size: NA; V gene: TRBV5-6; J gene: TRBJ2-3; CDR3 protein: CASSLGTSLRTDTQYF; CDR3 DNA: TGTGCCAGCAGCTTGGGTACTAGCCTCCGGACAGATACGCAGTATTTT
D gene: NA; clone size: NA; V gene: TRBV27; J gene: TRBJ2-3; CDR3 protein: CASSPKRGAGADTQYF; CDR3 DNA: TGTGCCAGCAGCCCCAAAAGGGGCGCTGGGGCAGATACGCAGTATTTT
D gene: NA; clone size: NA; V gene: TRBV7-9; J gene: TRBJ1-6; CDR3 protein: CASSLSGAPLHF; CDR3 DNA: TGTGCCAGCAGCTTATCAGGGGCTCCCCTCCACTTT
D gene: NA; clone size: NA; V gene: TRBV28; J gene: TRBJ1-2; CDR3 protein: CASLQNKQNGYTF; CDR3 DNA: TGTGCCAGCTTACAGAACAAACAGAATGGCTACACCTTC
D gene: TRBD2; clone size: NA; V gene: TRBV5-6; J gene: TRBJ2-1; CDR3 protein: CASSLPSGNVEQFF; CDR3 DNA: TGTGCCAGCAGCCTTCCTAGCGGGAATGTTGAGCAGTTCTTC
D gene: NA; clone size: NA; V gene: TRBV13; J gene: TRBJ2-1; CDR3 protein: CASSPRIPGSSYNEQFF; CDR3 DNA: TGTGCCAGCAGCCCTAGGATCCCGGGAAGCTCCTACAATGAGCAGTTCTTC
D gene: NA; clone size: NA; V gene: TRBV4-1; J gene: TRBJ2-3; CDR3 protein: CASSTGGFYTDTQYF; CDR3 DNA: TGCGCCAGCAGCACCGGGGGCTTTTACACAGATACGCAGTATTTT
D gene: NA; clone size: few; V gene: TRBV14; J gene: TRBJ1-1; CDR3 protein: CASSQTGLGAEAFF; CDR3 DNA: TGTGCCAGCAGCCAAACCGGGCTCGGTGCTGAAGCTTTCTTT
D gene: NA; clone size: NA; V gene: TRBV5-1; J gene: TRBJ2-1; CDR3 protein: CASSLGGGREQFF; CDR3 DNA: TGCGCCAGCAGCTTGGGAGGGGGGAGAGAGCAGTTCTTC
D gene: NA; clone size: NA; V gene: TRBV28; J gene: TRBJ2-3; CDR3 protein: CASSLASRRTDTQYF; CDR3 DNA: TGTGCCAGCAGTTTAGCTAGCCGCCGCACAGATACGCAGTATTTT
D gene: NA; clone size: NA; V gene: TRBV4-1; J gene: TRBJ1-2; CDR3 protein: CASSQNVRGTDYGYTF; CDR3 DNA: TGCGCCAGCAGCCAAAATGTCCGGGGGACGGATTATGGCTACACCTTC
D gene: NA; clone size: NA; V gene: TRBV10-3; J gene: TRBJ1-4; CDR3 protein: CAISESAEKLFF; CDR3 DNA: TGTGCCATCAGTGAGTCGGCTGAAAAACTGTTTTTT
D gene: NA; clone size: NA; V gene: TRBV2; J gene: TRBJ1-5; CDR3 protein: CASFGTGQPQHF; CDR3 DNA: TGTGCCAGCTTCGGGACGGGGCAGCCCCAGCATTTT
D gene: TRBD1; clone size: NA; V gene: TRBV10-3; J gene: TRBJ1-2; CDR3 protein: CAISEWDRPPSGYTF; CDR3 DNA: TGTGCCATCAGTGAGTGGGACAGGCCCCCTTCGGGCTACACCTTC
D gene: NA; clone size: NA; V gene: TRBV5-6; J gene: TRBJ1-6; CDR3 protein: CASSPRGGSYNSPLHF; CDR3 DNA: TGTGCCAGCAGCCCCAGGGGAGGGTCCTATAATTCACCCCTCCACTTT
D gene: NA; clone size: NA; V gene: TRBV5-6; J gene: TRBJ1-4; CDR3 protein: CASSPTGYEKLFF; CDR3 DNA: TGTGCCAGCAGCCCTACTGGGTATGAAAAACTGTTTTTT
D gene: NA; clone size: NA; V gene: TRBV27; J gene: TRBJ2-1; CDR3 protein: CASSTLAGPYNEQFF; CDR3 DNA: TGTGCCAGCAGTACGCTCGCGGGGCCATACAATGAGCAGTTCTTC
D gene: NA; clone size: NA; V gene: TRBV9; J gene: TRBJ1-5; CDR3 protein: CASSVGGDLNSNQPQHF; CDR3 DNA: TGTGCCAGCAGCGTGGGGGGCGATCTTAATAGCAATCAGCCCCAGCATTTT
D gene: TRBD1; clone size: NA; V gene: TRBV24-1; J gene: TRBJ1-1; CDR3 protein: CATSLTGGSTEAFF; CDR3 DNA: TGTGCCACCAGTTTGACAGGGGGCTCGACTGAAGCTTTCTTT
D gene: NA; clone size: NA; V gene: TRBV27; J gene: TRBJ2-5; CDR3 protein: CASKFSQRGEETQYF; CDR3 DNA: TGTGCCAGCAAGTTCTCCCAGCGTGGGGAAGAGACCCAGTACTTC
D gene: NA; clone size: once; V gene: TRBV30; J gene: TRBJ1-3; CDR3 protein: CAWSAGRGFSGNTIYF; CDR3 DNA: TGTGCCTGGAGCGCAGGGAGAGGTTTCTCTGGAAACACCATATATTTT
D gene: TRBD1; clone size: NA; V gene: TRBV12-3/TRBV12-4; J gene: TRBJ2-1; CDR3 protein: CASSRQGSEQFF; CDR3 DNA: TGTGCCAGCAGCCGACAGGGTTCTGAGCAGTTCTTC
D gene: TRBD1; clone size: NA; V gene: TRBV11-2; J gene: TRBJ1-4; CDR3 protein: CASSKNRQGREKLFF; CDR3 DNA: TGTGCCAGCAGCAAAAATCGACAGGGTAGGGAAAAACTGTTTTTT
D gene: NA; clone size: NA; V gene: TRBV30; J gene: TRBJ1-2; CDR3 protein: CACGFDYGYTF; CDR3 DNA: TGTGCCTGCGGGTTTGACTATGGCTACACCTTC